The entry below describes one T cell receptor (beta chain). Its specificity is not known. This sample was included in a study of long-term antiretroviral therapy in people with HIV. Study-wide context: Sampling started about a decade before the 2015 immediate-ART recommendation.

The assay used was immunoSEQ (version v3.0), run at survey level. Sequencing was performed with immunoSEQ multiplex PCR; in TCRdb, only in-frame clones are kept and a portion is missing. The table includes roughly 9,100 clones, 75% detected once. The study's findings and limits: ART adherence, viral resistance and therapy changes went unrecorded.

This TCR came from a man in his forties with HIV. Source: unsorted PBMCs, taken 1.8 years before starting antiretroviral therapy.

Written as DNA, the CDR3 is TGCGCCAGCAGTGAAGGGGGGCCTAGCACAGATACGCAGTATTTT. Residues: CASSEGGPSTDTQYF. This rearrangement joins TRBV10-2 to TRBJ2-3; D is tentatively TRBD1 or TRBD2 (6 bases each). The CDR3 extends over 15 amino acids. The V end lost 3 bases, the J end lost 0 bases, and 10 bases lay between the germline ends. CDR1 WSHSY and CDR2 SAAADI come from the germline V gene.